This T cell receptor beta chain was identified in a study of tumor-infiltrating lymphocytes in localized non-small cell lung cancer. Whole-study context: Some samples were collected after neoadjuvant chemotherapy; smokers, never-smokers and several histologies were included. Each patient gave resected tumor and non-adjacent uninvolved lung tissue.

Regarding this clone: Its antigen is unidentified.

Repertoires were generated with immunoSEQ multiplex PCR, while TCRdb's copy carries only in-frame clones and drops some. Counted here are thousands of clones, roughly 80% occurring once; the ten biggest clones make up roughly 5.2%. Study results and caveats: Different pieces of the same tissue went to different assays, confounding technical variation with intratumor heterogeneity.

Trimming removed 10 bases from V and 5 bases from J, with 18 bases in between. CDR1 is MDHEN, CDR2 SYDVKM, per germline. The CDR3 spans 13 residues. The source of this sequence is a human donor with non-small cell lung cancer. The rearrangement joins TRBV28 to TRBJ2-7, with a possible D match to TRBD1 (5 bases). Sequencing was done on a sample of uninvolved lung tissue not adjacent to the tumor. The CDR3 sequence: CAINTGWLDEQYF. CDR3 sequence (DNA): TGTGCCATCAACACAGGATGGTTGGACGAGCAGTACTTC.